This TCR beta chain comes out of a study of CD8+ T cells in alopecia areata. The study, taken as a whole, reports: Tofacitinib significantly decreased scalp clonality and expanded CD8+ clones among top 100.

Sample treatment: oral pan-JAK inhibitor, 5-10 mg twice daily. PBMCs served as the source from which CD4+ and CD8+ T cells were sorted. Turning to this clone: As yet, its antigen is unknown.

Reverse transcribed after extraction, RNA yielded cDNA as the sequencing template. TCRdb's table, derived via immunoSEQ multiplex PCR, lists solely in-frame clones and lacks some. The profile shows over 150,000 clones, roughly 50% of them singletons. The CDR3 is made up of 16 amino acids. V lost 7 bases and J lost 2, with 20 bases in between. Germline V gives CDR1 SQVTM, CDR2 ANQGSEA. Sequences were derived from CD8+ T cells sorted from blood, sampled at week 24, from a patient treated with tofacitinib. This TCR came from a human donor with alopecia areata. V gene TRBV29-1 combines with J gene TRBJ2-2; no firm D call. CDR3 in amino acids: CSARSELTHNTGELFF. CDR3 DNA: TGCAGCGCCCGGAGTGAACTCACCCATAACACCGGGGAGCTGTTTTTT.